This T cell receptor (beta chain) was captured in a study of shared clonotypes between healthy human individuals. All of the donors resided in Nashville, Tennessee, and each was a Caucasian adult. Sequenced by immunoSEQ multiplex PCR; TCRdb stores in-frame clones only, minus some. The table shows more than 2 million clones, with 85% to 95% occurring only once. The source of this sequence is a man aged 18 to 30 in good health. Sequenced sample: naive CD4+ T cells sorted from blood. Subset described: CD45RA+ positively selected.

The CDR3 protein is CASSYAGEVTGELFF. The CDR3, as DNA: TGTGCCAGTAGCTACGCGGGAGAGGTCACCGGGGAGCTGTTTTTT. The V and J genes are TRBV19 and TRBJ2-2, with 7 bases matching TRBD2. Germline-derived CDR1 and CDR2 are LNHDA and SQIVND (reference sequence). The V segment lost 6 bases and the J segment 4 bases; nucleotides outside the gene matches: 8. There are 15 residues in the CDR3.